These 27 T cell receptor beta chains came from one sample sequenced in a study of regulatory T cells in long-lasting Graves disease. Researchers made TCR beta libraries by using iRepertoire HTBI primers and running Arm-PCR on CDR3 regions. Using its own MiXCR run on the multiplex PCR reads, TCRdb lists one record per CDR3 protein. The sample holds about 540,000 distinct CDR3 sequences, roughly 14% seen once. Stated time point: newly diagnosed GD, antithyroid drugs for less than 3 months. RNA from PBMCs was the source of the TCR library. The same sample was also used in a study of T cells in Graves' hyperthyroidism and ophthalmopathy.

The sample consisted of peripheral blood mononuclear cells (PBMCs), taken at new diagnosis, from a patient treated with antithyroid drugs. These receptors originate from a man younger than 40 with Graves disease.

This clonotype appeared many times. This rearrangement joins TRBV12-3 or TRBV12-4 to TRBJ2-7; tentative D call: TRBD2 (6 bases). Trimming pared 5 bases from V and 4 bases from J, leaving 12 bases between. This CDR3 has 13 amino acids. CDR3 coding DNA: TGTGCCAGCAGTCGGGAGCTACATTACGAGCAGTACTTC. Amino acid sequence: CASSRELHYEQYF.

V and J are TRBV20-1 and TRBJ1-5, with D perhaps matching TRBD1 (6 bases). Germline V gene data show CDR1 as DFQATT and CDR2 as SNEGSKA (reference sequence). The CDR3 is 15 residues long. The V and J ends lost 4 bases and 0 bases respectively, with 13 bases between them. The CDR3 here is CSATTGTLSNQPQHF. Written as DNA, the CDR3 is TGCAGTGCTACGACAGGTACTCTTAGCAATCAGCCCCAGCATTTT.

This clonotype was seen many times. Written as DNA, the CDR3 is TGTGCCATCAGTGAGTTCGAGACAGGGAAAGAGACCCAGTACTTC. Protein product: CAISEFETGKETQYF. The chain carries TRBV10-3 and TRBJ2-5; 7 nucleotides align to TRBD1. Germline V lookup: CDR1 ENHRY, CDR2 SYGVKD. This CDR3 region has 15 residues. J gave up 3 bases and V 1 base, and 5 bases lay outside the gene matches.

This clonotype occurred a few times. The chain employs TRBV15 and TRBJ2-2, with D perhaps TRBD1 (6 bases). V was pared by 4 bases and J by 3 bases, with 15 bases between. The CDR3 contains 16 residues. CDR1 and CDR2 (germline): LNHNV, YYDKDF (reference sequence). As DNA, the CDR3 is TGTGCCACCAGCACGAACAGGGTAATCCACACCGGGGAGCTGTTTTTT. It codes for CATSTNRVIHTGELFF.

This clonotype was counted at least ten times. CDR3 nucleotides: TGCAGCGTTTCGGGCCAGCCCCCCGGGGAGCTGTTTTTT. It encodes CSVSGQPPGELFF. The V and J genes are TRBV29-1 and TRBJ2-2; D is unresolved. The germline V and J ends were trimmed by 5 bases and 6 bases, with 13 bases remaining between them. The CDR3 runs to 13 residues. Germline assignment: CDR1 SQVTM and CDR2 ANQGSEA.

In this sample, this clonotype turned up many times. This chain links TRBV20-1 with TRBJ2-5, with D perhaps being TRBD1 or TRBD2 (5 bases each). CDR3 length: 14 amino acids. Germline assignment: CDR1 DFQATT and CDR2 SNEGSKA (reference sequence). The ends were cut back, 2 bases at V and 3 bases at J, with 13 bases in the middle. The DNA of the CDR3 is TGCAGTGCTAGAAAGGGACCGACAAAAGAGACCCAGTACTTC. It is translated as CSARKGPTKETQYF.

The chain has TRBV20-1 and TRBJ1-6, with a weak D call TRBD1 (5 bases). The CDR3 has 16 residues. Per germline, CDR1 DFQATT and CDR2 SNEGSKA (reference sequence). V was clipped by 6 bases and J by 8 bases, with 23 bases between them. Here the CDR3 reads CSADETLRPRDSPLHF. CDR3 in DNA: TGCAGTGCGGACGAGACTCTCCGCCCCAGGGATTCACCCCTCCACTTT.

This clonotype showed up many times. The chain carries TRBV30 and TRBJ1-1; D is undetermined. The CDR3 sequence is 13 residues long. CDR1 is GTSNPN, CDR2 SVGIG, per germline (reference sequence). The germline V and J ends were trimmed by 3 bases and 8 bases, with 16 bases remaining between them. The CDR3 is CAWRPVGLSEAFF. CDR3 nucleotides: TGTGCCTGGAGACCTGTGGGGTTGTCGGAAGCTTTCTTT.

This clonotype was seen repeatedly, ten times or more. The chain uses TRBV5-1 and TRBJ2-3; a weak D match, TRBD2 (6 bases). This CDR3 contains 13 residues. Germline V gives CDR1 SGHRS, CDR2 YFSETQ. V was shortened by 3 bases and J by 8 bases, with 13 bases between the two germline ends. The CDR3 coding sequence is TGCGCCAGCAGCTGGCGGGATAAAGGTACGCAGTATTTT. Translation gives CASSWRDKGTQYF.

This clonotype was seen only a few times. This chain uses TRBV6-2 or TRBV6-3 with TRBJ2-1; 9 bases are shared with TRBD2. There are 16 residues in the CDR3. V trimming: 6 bases; J trimming: 8 bases; junction bases outside the gene matches: 14. Looked up from germline, CDR1 is MNHEY and CDR2 is SVGEGT. In DNA form, the CDR3 reads TGTGCCAGCAGCGAACACCGTAGCGGGAGTGTCTATGAGCAGTTCTTC. It codes for CASSEHRSGSVYEQFF.

The chain uses TRBV12-3 or TRBV12-4 and TRBJ1-2; no reliable D call. V was clipped by 3 bases and J by 2 bases, with 13 bases between them. This CDR3 spans 15 amino acids. CDR3 amino acids: CASSLHKGANYGYTF. As DNA, the CDR3 is TGTGCCAGCAGTTTGCACAAAGGAGCAAACTATGGCTACACCTTC.

This clonotype was detected ten times or more. The J gene is TRBJ2-1, the V gene TRBV20-1; 11 bases are shared with TRBD2. Germline V gene lookup returns CDR1 DFQATT and CDR2 SNEGSKA (reference sequence). The CDR3 totals 16 residues. With V trimmed by 5 bases and J by 6 bases, 12 bases remained unmatched. The CDR3 region is CSAPPTSGKPSNEQFF. The CDR3 DNA is TGCAGTGCTCCCCCGACTAGCGGGAAACCAAGCAATGAGCAGTTCTTC.

At least ten counts were recorded for this clonotype. The chain carries TRBV12-3 or TRBV12-4 and TRBJ2-2; 12 bases are a match to TRBD1. The CDR3 runs 16 residues. J lost 3 bases, V lost 5 bases, and 4 bases had no gene match. DNA of the CDR3: TGTGCCAGCAGTCGGGGACAGGGGGCTGACACCGGGGAGCTGTTTTTT. Residues: CASSRGQGADTGELFF.

This clonotype was counted ten times or more. The rearrangement links TRBV9 to TRBJ2-2; 7 bases map to TRBD1. V dropped 0 bases and J dropped 6; count of bases not matched to a gene: 8. The CDR3 loop spans 16 amino acids. The germline V gene has CDR1 SGDLS and CDR2 YYNGEE. Here the CDR3 DNA reads TGTGCCAGCAGCGTAGACGGGACAGTGACCGCCGGGGAGCTGTTTTTT. Protein product: CASSVDGTVTAGELFF.

At least ten counts were recorded for this clonotype. This sequence joins TRBV12-5 and TRBJ2-7, with 8 positions matching TRBD1. The germline gives CDR1 LGHNT, CDR2 FRNRAP. V was pared by 8 bases and J by 6 bases, with 12 bases of the junction left unmatched. The CDR3 totals 14 residues. The CDR3 nucleotides are TGTGCTAGTTTATGGGCAGGGGGCTTTGGCGAGCAGTACTTC. Translated: CASLWAGGFGEQYF. The whole variable domain, remainder taken from reference TRBV12-5 and TRBJ2-7, is DARVTQTPRHKVTEMGQEVTMRCQPILGHNTVFWYRQTMMQGLELLAYFRNRAPLDDSGMPKDRFSAEMPDATLATLKIQPSEPRDSAVYFCASLWAGGFGEQYFGPGTRLTVT.

This clonotype was observed at least ten times. This chain joins TRBV18 and TRBJ1-2, with D possibly being TRBD1 (6 bases). V lost 3 bases and J lost 5, with 16 bases in between. Germline-derived CDR1 and CDR2 are KGHSH and LQKENI. The CDR3 is 15 residues long. CDR3 nucleotides: TGTGCCAGCTCACCGGCTACAGGGCCTGGGTATGGCTACACCTTC. It specifies CASSPATGPGYGYTF.

Many counts were recorded for this clonotype. V and J are TRBV11-2 and TRBJ2-7; possible D gene TRBD1, 6 bases. Trimming took off 0 bases at V and 10 bases at J, with 10 bases between the two ends. CDR3 length equals 12 residues. Germline V gene sequence: CDR1 SGHAT, CDR2 FQNNGV. CDR3 coding DNA: TGTGCCAGCAGCTTAGATCCAGGGGAACAGTACTTC. Amino acids: CASSLDPGEQYF.

This clonotype was detected ten times or more. The chain is built from TRBV12-3 or TRBV12-4 and TRBJ2-7; a weak D match, TRBD2 (6 bases). Trimming shortened V by 5 bases and J by 3 bases, and 20 bases separated the two germline ends. The CDR3 has 16 residues. DNA of the CDR3: TGTGCCAGCAGTCCTGGGTTAGCGGTTATCGACTACGAGCAGTACTTC. It translates to CASSPGLAVIDYEQYF.

This clonotype was seen repeatedly, ten times or more. V usage is TRBV20-1 and J usage is TRBJ2-3, with D possibly TRBD2 on 6 matching bases. The CDR3 length is 14 residues. V lost 4 bases, J lost 0 bases, and 11 bases lay in between. Germline V gives CDR1 DFQATT, CDR2 SNEGSKA (reference sequence). DNA of the CDR3: TGCAGTGCTACCCCGGCGGGGAGCACAGATACGCAGTATTTT. It is translated as CSATPAGSTDTQYF.

This clonotype was seen ten or more times. The genes are TRBV12-3 or TRBV12-4 and TRBJ2-1, with 7 bases lining up with TRBD2. The CDR3 has 13 amino acids. V lost 10 bases to trimming and J lost 6 bases; unmatched junction nucleotides: 9. The CDR3 DNA is TGTGCCATCGCTCCTTGGACTAGCAATGAGCAGTTCTTC. Its protein is CAIAPWTSNEQFF.

This clonotype has a count of ten or more. The gene calls are TRBV30 and TRBJ1-1; D is ambiguous. Trimming took off 0 bases at V and 0 bases at J, with 8 bases between the two ends. From germline, CDR1 is GTSNPN and CDR2 SVGIG (reference sequence). There are 14 residues in the CDR3. The CDR3 reads CAWSVVQMNTEAFF. In DNA, the CDR3 is TGTGCCTGGAGTGTTGTACAAATGAACACTGAAGCTTTCTTT.

This clonotype was counted many times. The gene calls are TRBV12-5 and TRBJ2-7; D remains ambiguous. CDR1 and CDR2 (germline): LGHNT, FRNRAP. The CDR3 extends over 15 amino acids. The ends were cut back, 1 base at V and 2 bases at J, with 12 bases in the middle. The CDR3 region is CASGLAWRSTYEQYF. In DNA, the CDR3 is TGTGCTAGTGGTTTGGCCTGGCGGTCTACCTACGAGCAGTACTTC.

This clonotype came up many times. The chain links TRBV20-1 to TRBJ1-1, with D possibly matching TRBD1 (5 bases). CDR3 length: 13 amino acids. Trimming pared 2 bases from V and 3 bases from J, leaving 10 bases between. Germline CDR1 reads DFQATT; CDR2 reads SNEGSKA (reference sequence). CDR3 protein: CSARSKQDTEAFF. The CDR3 DNA reads TGCAGTGCTAGATCCAAACAGGACACTGAAGCTTTCTTT.

This clonotype was found many times. The chain combines TRBV16 with TRBJ1-6; D might be TRBD1 (5 bases). Trimming removed 2 bases at V and 8 bases at J, with 13 bases between. The V gene's germline CDR1 is KGHSY and CDR2 FQNENV. The length of the CDR3 is 15 residues. CDR3 sequence reads: CASSQGTDRYSPLHF. The DNA for the CDR3 is TGTGCCAGCAGCCAAGGGACTGACCGATATTCACCCCTCCACTTT.

In its sample, this clonotype was seen many times. V usage is TRBV5-1 and J usage is TRBJ1-1; no reliable D call. The CDR3 has 16 amino acids. The V and J ends lost 0 bases and 1 base respectively, with 13 bases between them. From germline, CDR1 is SGHRS and CDR2 YFSETQ. CDR3 amino acids: CASSLVSFSRNTEAFF. DNA of the CDR3: TGCGCCAGCAGCTTGGTATCGTTTAGCCGGAACACTGAAGCTTTCTTT.

This clonotype occurred a few times. The rearrangement links TRBV19 to TRBJ1-4; maybe TRBD1 (6 bases). Trimming took 7 bases from V and 0 from J, leaving 15 bases between them. This CDR3 is 16 amino acids long. The germline V gene has CDR1 LNHDA and CDR2 SQIVND (reference sequence). The CDR3, as DNA: TGTGCCAGTACTCTCGACAGGTTTGCAACTAATGAAAAACTGTTTTTT. This gives the protein CASTLDRFATNEKLFF. The full variable domain, completed using reference TRBV19 and TRBJ1-4, is DGGITQSPKYLFRKEGQNVTLSCEQNLNHDAMYWYRQDPGQGLRLIYYSQIVNDFQKGDIAEGYSVSREKKESFPLTVTSAQKNPTAFYLCASTLDRFATNEKLFFGSGTQLSVL.

This clonotype was observed many times. This chain uses TRBV5-5 with TRBJ1-1; 7 nucleotides agree with TRBD1. Germline assignment: CDR1 SGHKS and CDR2 YYEKEE (reference sequence). The CDR3 has 13 amino acids. V shed 5 bases, J shed 6 bases, and the junction held 7 bases outside the gene matches. CDR3 nucleotide sequence: TGTGCCAGCAGGATCGACAGGGTGGCTGAAGCTTTCTTT. This encodes CASRIDRVAEAFF.